The T cell receptor (beta chain) described here comes from a study of PD-1 blockade in classical Hodgkin lymphoma. Notes on the study in general: Complete responders' baseline diversity resembled that of newly diagnosed patients. In newly diagnosed patients, baseline TCR diversity was reportedly below that of healthy donors. Researchers reported that CD4+ TCR diversity, though not CD8+, rose significantly by C4D1.

Notes on this clone: Its antigen is undetermined. One junction end disagrees with the germline gene, perhaps due to a read error.

In every patient, relapse followed autologous stem cell transplantation, while exposure to brentuximab vedotin differed. The patients, who had relapsed/refractory classical Hodgkin lymphoma, achieved best responses of complete response, partial response or progressive disease. This CDR3 is 13 amino acids long. Germline CDR1 MNHNY, CDR2 SVGAGI (reference sequence). Assay used: immunoSEQ multiplex PCR; TCRdb lists only in-frame clones, some missing. The sample includes about 50,000 clones, around nine tenths of them seen just once. This chain links TRBV6-6 with TRBJ1-2; D uncertain. The sequenced sample was peripheral blood mononuclear cells (PBMCs), obtained before the second cycle of nivolumab. The receptor was derived from a human donor with classical Hodgkin lymphoma. This chain's CDR3 is CATQLEGNHGYTF. The CDR3 DNA reads TGTGCCACCCAATTGGAGGGTAACCATGGCTACACCTTC.